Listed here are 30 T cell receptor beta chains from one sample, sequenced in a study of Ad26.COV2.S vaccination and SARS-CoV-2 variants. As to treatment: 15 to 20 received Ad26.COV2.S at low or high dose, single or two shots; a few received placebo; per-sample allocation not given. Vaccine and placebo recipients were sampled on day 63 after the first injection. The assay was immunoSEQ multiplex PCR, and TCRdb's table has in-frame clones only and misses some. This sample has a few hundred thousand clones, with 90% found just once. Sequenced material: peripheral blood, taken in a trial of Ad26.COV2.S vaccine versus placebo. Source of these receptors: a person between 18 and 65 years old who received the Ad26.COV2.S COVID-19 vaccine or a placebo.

The CDR3 reads CASSPTTGGIAGELFF. CDR3 nucleotides: TGCGCCAGCAGCCCAACGACAGGGGGGATAGCCGGGGAGCTGTTTTTT. V gene TRBV5-1 combines with J gene TRBJ2-2; 9 bases align to TRBD1. The CDR3 runs to 16 residues. The V gene end was trimmed by 4 bases and the J gene end by 6 bases; junction bases not matched to a gene: 10. Per the germline V gene, CDR1 is SGHRS and CDR2 is YFSETQ.

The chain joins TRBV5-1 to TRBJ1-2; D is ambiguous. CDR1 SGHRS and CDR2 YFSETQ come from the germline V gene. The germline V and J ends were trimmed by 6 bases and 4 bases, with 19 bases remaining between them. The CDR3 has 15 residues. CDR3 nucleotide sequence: TGCGCCAGCACCCCACGGGCTGGCAGCCGCTATGGCTACACCTTC. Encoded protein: CASTPRAGSRYGYTF.

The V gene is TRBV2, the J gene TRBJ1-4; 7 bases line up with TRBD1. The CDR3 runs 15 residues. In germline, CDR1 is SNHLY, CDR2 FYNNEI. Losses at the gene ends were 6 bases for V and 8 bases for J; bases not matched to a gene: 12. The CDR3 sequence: CASSGSRTGSEKLFF. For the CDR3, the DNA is TGTGCCAGCAGCGGGTCGAGGACAGGATCCGAAAAACTGTTTTTT. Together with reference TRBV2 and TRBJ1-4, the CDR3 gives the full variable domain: EPEVTQTPSHQVTQMGQEVILRCVPISNHLYFYWYRQILGQKVEFLVSFYNNEISEKSEIFDDQFSVERPDGSNFTLKIRSTKLEDSAMYFCASSGSRTGSEKLFFGSGTQLSVL.

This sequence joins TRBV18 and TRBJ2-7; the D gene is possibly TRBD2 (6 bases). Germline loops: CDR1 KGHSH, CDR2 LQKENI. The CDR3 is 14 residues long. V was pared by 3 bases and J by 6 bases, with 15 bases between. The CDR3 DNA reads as TGTGCCAGCTCACCTGATTTGGGGGGTTTCGAGCAGTACTTC. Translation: CASSPDLGGFEQYF.

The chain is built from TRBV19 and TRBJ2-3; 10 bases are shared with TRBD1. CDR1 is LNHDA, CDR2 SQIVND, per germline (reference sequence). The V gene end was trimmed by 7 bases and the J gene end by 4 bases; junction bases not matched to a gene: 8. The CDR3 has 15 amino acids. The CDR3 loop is CASIPPGQGSDTQYF. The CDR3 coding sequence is TGTGCCAGTATCCCGCCGGGACAGGGGTCAGATACGCAGTATTTT.

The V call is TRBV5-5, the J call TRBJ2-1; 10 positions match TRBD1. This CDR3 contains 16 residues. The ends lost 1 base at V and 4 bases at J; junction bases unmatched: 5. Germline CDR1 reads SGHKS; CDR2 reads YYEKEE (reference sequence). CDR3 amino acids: CASSLLGQGPYNEQFF. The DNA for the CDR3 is TGTGCCAGCAGCTTGCTGGGACAGGGGCCGTACAATGAGCAGTTCTTC.

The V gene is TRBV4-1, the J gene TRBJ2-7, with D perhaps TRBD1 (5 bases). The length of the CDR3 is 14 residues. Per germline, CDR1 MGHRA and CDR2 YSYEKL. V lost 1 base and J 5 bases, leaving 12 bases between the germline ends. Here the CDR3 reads CASSQGINRNEQYF. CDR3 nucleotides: TGCGCCAGCAGCCAAGGAATCAACAGGAACGAGCAGTACTTC.

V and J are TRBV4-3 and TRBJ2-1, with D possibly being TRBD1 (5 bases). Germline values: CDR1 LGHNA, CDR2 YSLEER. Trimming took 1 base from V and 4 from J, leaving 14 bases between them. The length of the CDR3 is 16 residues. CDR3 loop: CASSQGRAGWYNEQFF. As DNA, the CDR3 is TGCGCCAGCAGCCAAGGAAGGGCAGGGTGGTACAATGAGCAGTTCTTC.

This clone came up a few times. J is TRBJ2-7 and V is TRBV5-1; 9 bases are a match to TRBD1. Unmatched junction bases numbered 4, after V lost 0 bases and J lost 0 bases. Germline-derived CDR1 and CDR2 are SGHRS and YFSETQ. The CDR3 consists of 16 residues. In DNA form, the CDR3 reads TGCGCCAGCAGCTTGGCCCAGACAGGGGGCTCCTACGAGCAGTACTTC. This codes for CASSLAQTGGSYEQYF.

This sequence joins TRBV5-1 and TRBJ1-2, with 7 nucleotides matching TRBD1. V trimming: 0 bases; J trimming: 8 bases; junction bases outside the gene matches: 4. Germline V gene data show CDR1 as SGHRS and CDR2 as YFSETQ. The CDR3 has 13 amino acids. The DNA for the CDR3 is TGCGCCAGCAGCTTGGGACAGGGAGGAGGCTACACCTTC. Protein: CASSLGQGGGYTF.

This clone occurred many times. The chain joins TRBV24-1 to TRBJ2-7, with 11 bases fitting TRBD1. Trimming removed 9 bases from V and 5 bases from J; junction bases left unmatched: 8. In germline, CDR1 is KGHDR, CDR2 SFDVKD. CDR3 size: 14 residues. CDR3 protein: CATSGQGASDEQYF. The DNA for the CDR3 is TGTGCCACCTCCGGACAGGGGGCTTCGGACGAGCAGTACTTC.

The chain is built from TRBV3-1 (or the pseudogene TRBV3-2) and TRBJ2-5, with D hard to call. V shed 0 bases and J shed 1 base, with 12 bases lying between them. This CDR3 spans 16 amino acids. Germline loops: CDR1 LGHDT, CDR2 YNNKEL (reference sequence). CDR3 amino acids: CASSQDGEGIQETQYF. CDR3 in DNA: TGTGCCAGCAGCCAAGATGGGGAAGGGATCCAAGAGACCCAGTACTTC.

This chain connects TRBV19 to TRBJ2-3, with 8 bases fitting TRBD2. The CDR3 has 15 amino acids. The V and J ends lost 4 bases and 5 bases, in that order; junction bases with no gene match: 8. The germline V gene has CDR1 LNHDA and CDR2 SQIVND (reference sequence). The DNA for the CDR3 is TGTGCCAGTAGTAGAGGGCGGCGGGAGGTAGATACGCAGTATTTT. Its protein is CASSRGRREVDTQYF.

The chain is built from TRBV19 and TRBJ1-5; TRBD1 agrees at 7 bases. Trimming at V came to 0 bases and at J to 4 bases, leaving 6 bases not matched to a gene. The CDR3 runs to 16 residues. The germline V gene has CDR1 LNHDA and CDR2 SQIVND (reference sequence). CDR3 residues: CASSIETGQQNQPQHF. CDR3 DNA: TGTGCCAGTAGTATAGAAACGGGACAGCAGAATCAGCCCCAGCATTTT.

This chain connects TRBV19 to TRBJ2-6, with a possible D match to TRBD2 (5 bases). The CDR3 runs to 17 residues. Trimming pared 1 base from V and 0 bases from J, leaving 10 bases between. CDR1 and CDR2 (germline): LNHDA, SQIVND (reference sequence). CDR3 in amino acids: CASSIVSGFSGANVLTF. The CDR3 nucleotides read TGTGCCAGTAGTATAGTCTCGGGGTTCTCTGGGGCCAACGTCCTGACTTTC. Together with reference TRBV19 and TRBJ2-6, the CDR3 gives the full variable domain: DGGITQSPKYLFRKEGQNVTLSCEQNLNHDAMYWYRQDPGQGLRLIYYSQIVNDFQKGDIAEGYSVSREKKESFPLTVTSAQKNPTAFYLCASSIVSGFSGANVLTFGAGSRLTVL.

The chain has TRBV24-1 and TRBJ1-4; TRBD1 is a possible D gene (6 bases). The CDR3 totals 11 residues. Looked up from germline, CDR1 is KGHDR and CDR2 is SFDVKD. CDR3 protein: CSLTGSRKLFF. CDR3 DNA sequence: TGTTCACTTACAGGGTCTAGAAAACTGTTTTTT.

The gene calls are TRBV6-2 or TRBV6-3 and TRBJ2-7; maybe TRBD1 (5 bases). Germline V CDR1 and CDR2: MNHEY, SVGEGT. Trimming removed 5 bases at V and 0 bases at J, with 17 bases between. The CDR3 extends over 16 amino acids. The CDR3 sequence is CASSPSPDSFSYEQYF. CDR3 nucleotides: TGTGCCAGCAGTCCCTCGCCCGACAGCTTCTCCTACGAGCAGTACTTC.

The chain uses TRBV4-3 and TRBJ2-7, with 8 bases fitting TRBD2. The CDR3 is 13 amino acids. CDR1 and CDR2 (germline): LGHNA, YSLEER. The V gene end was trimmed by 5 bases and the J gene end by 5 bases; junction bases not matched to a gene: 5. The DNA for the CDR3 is TGCGCCAGCAGCTCTCGGCGGGAGGACGAGCAGTACTTC. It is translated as CASSSRREDEQYF.

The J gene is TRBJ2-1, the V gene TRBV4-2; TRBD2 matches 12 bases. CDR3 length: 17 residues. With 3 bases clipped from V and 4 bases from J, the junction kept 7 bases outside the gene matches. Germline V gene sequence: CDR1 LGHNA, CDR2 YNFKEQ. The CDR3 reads CASSQGDLAGGYNEQFF. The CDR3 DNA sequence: TGTGCCAGCAGCCAGGGGGACCTAGCGGGAGGGTACAATGAGCAGTTCTTC.

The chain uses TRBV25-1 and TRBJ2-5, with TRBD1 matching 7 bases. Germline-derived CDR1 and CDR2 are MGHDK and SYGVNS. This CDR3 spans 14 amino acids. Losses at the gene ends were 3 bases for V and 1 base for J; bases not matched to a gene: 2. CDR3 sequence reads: CASSDYRGQETQYF. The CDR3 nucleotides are TGTGCCAGCAGTGATTACAGGGGCCAAGAGACCCAGTACTTC. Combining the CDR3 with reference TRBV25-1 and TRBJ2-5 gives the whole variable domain EADIYQTPRYLVIGTGKKITLECSQTMGHDKMYWYQQDPGMELHLIHYSYGVNSTEKGDLSSESTVSRIRTEHFPLTLESARPSHTSQYLCASSDYRGQETQYFGPGTRLLVL.

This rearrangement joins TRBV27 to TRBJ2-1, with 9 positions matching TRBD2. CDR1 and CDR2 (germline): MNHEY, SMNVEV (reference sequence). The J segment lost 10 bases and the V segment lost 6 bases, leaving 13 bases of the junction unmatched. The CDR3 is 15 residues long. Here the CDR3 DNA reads TGTGCCAGCAGCTTTCTGGCGGGAGGGCCTTGGGAGCAGTTCTTC. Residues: CASSFLAGGPWEQFF.

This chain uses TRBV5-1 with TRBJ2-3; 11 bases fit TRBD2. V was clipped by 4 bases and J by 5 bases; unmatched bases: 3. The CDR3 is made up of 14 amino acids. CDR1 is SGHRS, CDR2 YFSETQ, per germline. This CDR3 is CASSTGLAGDTQYF. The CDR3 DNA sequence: TGCGCCAGCAGCACCGGACTAGCGGGAGATACGCAGTATTTT.

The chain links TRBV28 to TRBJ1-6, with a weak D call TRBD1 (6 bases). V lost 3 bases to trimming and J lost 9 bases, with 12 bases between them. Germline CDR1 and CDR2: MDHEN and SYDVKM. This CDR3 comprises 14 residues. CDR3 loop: CASSLPGQGSPLHF. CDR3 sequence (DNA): TGTGCCAGCAGTTTGCCGGGACAAGGTTCACCCCTCCACTTT.

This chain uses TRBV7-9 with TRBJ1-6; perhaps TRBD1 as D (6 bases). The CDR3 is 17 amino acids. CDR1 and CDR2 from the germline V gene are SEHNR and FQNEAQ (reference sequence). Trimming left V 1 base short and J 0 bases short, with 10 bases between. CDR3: CASSLVTGSSYNSPLHF. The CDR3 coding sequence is TGTGCCAGCAGCTTAGTTACAGGGAGCTCCTATAATTCACCCCTCCACTTT.

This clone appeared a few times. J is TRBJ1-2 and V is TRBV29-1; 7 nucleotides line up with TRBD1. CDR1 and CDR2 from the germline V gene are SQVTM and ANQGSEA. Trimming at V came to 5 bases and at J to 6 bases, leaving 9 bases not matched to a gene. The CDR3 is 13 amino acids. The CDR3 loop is CSVFRGWPNGYTF. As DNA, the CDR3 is TGCAGCGTTTTCAGGGGGTGGCCCAATGGCTACACCTTC.

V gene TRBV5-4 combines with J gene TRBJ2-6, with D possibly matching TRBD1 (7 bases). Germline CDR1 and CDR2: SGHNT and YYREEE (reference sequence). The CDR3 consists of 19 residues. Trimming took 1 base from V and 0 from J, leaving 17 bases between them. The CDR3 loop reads CASSLFGGTAYSGANVLTF. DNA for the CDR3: TGTGCCAGCAGCTTGTTTGGCGGGACAGCATACTCTGGGGCCAACGTCCTGACTTTC.

The CDR3, as DNA: TGTGCCAGCAGTTTATTCGGGGGGGCGAGTGAGCAGTACTTC. It specifies CASSLFGGASEQYF. This chain connects TRBV28 to TRBJ2-7, with 8 bases that match TRBD2. The CDR3 is 14 amino acids. Germline V gene sequence: CDR1 MDHEN, CDR2 SYDVKM. V trimming: 1 base; J trimming: 7 bases; junction bases outside the gene matches: 6.

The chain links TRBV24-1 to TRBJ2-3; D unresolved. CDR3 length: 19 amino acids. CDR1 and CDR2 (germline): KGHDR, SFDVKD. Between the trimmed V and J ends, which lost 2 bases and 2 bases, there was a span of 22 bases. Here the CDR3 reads CATSDSRAPLLRTTDTQYF. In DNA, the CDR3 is TGTGCCACCAGTGATTCCCGGGCCCCATTACTCCGCACCACAGATACGCAGTATTTT.

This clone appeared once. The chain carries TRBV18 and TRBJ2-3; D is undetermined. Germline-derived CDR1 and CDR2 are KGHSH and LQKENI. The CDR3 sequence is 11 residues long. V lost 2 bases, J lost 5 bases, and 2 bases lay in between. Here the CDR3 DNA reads TGTGCCAGCTCACCAGTAGATACGCAGTATTTT. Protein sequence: CASSPVDTQYF.

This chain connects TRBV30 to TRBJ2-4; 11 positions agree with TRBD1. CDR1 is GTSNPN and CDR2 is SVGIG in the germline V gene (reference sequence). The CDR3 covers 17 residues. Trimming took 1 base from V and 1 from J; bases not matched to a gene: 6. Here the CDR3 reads CAWSGDRGLSAKNIQYF. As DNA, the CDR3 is TGTGCCTGGAGTGGGGACAGGGGGTTATCGGCCAAAAACATTCAGTACTTC. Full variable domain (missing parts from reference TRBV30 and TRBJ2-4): SQTIHQWPATLVQPVGSPLSLECTVEGTSNPNLYWYRQAAGRGLQLLFYSVGIGQISSEVPQNLSASRPQDRQFILSSKKLLLSDSGFYLCAWSGDRGLSAKNIQYFGAGTRLSVL.